The 16 T cell receptor beta chains below all came from one sample that was sequenced in a study of regulatory T cells in long-lasting Graves disease. The TCR beta library used iRepertoire HTBI primers with Arm-PCR amplification of CDR3. MiXCR, run by TCRdb on the multiplex PCR reads, gives a single entry per CDR3 protein. The sample carries fewer than 400,000 distinct CDR3 sequences, 15% to 20% recorded once. Time point in this sample: persistent/refractory GD, antithyroid drugs over 5 years with positive TRAb. Generation of the TCR library employed RNA extracted from PBMCs. This specimen consisted of peripheral blood mononuclear cells (PBMCs), obtained when the disease was refractory, from a patient treated with antithyroid drugs. These TCRs come from a female donor with Graves disease.

In this sample, this clonotype turned up many times. The V and J genes are TRBV27 and TRBJ1-1; D not certain. This CDR3 is 13 amino acids long. V shed 7 bases and J shed 4 bases, with 13 bases lying between them. Germline CDR1 and CDR2: MNHEY and SMNVEV (reference sequence). The DNA for the CDR3 is TGTGCCAGCACAAGCCTGGAGGGCACTGAAGCTTTCTTT. Its translation: CASTSLEGTEAFF.

Comments on this clonotype: A much larger clone sits a single nucleotide away, making a read error possible. This CDR3 is missing its conserved last phenylalanine or tryptophan, likely due to a read error. V gene TRBV6-6 combines with J gene TRBJ2-7; possible D gene TRBD1, 6 bases. The germline gives CDR1 MNHNY, CDR2 SVGAGI (reference sequence). The CDR3 length is 16 residues. V was clipped by 0 bases and J by 4 bases, with 16 bases between them. CDR3 protein: CASSYSTRLGQYEQYL. CDR3 nucleotide sequence: TGTGCCAGCAGTTACTCGACACGTCTAGGACAGTACGAGCAGTACCTC.

This clonotype was recorded a few times. CDR3 DNA: TGTGCCTGGAGTTGGGACAGGGCCACTGAAGCTTTCTTT. Translated: CAWSWDRATEAFF. The chain employs TRBV30 and TRBJ1-1, with 9 bases aligning to TRBD1. The CDR3 has 13 residues. Per germline, CDR1 GTSNPN and CDR2 SVGIG (reference sequence). The J segment lost 4 bases and the V segment lost 2 bases, leaving 2 bases of the junction unmatched.

This chain connects TRBV5-1 to TRBJ1-1; weak D call: TRBD1 (5 bases). V dropped 1 base and J dropped 1 base, with 14 bases sitting between them. The length of the CDR3 is 16 residues. Germline CDR1 SGHRS, CDR2 YFSETQ. The CDR3 reads CASSLKGPTANTEAFF. CDR3 bases: TGCGCCAGCAGCTTGAAGGGGCCCACCGCGAACACTGAAGCTTTCTTT.

This clonotype was counted only a few times. The J gene is TRBJ2-5, the V gene TRBV29-1; D ambiguous. Trimming removed 4 bases at V and 0 bases at J, with 6 bases between. The CDR3 totals 12 residues. Germline CDR1 is SQVTM and CDR2 is ANQGSEA. Here the CDR3 DNA reads TGCAGCGTTGTATGGTACCAAGAGACCCAGTACTTC. Amino acid sequence: CSVVWYQETQYF.

The genes are TRBV13 and TRBJ1-3; D gene uncertain. The germline V gene encodes CDR1 PRHDT and CDR2 FYEKMQ (reference sequence). The CDR3 spans 16 residues. V lost 0 bases, J lost 0 bases, and 9 bases lay in between. Written as DNA, the CDR3 is TGTGCCAGCAGCTTAGGGGGCCAGAGCTCTGGAAACACCATATATTTT. This translates into CASSLGGQSSGNTIYF.

This clonotype was recorded at least ten times. The CDR3 loop reads CASSSGQGSGYTF. Written as DNA, the CDR3 is TGCGCCAGCAGCTCGGGACAGGGGTCCGGCTACACCTTC. The J gene is TRBJ1-2, the V gene TRBV5-1, with 10 nucleotides matching TRBD1. V was pared by 3 bases and J by 8 bases, with 4 bases of the junction left unmatched. This CDR3 is built from 13 residues. Germline V CDR1 and CDR2: SGHRS, YFSETQ.

V gene TRBV18 combines with J gene TRBJ1-1, with 7 bases aligning to TRBD1. V lost 0 bases, J lost 7 bases, and 11 bases stayed unmatched. The CDR3 totals 16 residues. Per the germline V gene, CDR1 is KGHSH and CDR2 is LQKENI. CDR3 in DNA: TGTGCCAGCTCACCACCGAGGCAGGGGGTGGAGGGTGAAGCTTTCTTT. Its translation: CASSPPRQGVEGEAFF.

In this sample, this clonotype turned up many times. This chain links TRBV11-3 with TRBJ1-1, with 7 nucleotides matching TRBD1. The V and J ends lost 0 bases and 4 bases, in that order; junction bases with no gene match: 5. This CDR3 contains 15 residues. Germline values: CDR1 SGHNT, CDR2 YENEEA. CDR3 nucleotides: TGTGCCAGCAGCTTAGATGGACAGGAGGGCACTGAAGCTTTCTTT. Translation gives CASSLDGQEGTEAFF.

This clonotype was found a few times. The gene calls are TRBV5-1 and TRBJ1-4; no firm D call. Germline lookup yields CDR1 SGHRS and CDR2 YFSETQ. The CDR3 runs to 15 residues. Trimming removed 4 bases at V and 5 bases at J, with 15 bases between. CDR3 sequence: CASSPRPSENEKLFF. The CDR3 region has the DNA TGCGCCAGCAGCCCTAGACCTTCGGAGAATGAAAAACTGTTTTTT.

Details on this clonotype: Being one base from a much bigger clone, this may be a read error. Here the CDR3 omits its conserved ending phenylalanine or tryptophan, so a read error is the likely source. The gene calls are TRBV2 and TRBJ2-2; D is uncertain. V lost 3 bases, J lost 4 bases, and 15 bases lay in between. Per the germline V gene, CDR1 is SNHLY and CDR2 is FYNNEI. The CDR3 is made up of 16 amino acids. Written as DNA, the CDR3 is TGTGCCAGCAGTGATGGCTTCACTCCGACCACCGGGGAGCTGTTTCTT. It specifies CASSDGFTPTTGELFL.

This clonotype was observed a few times. The gene calls are TRBV10-1 and TRBJ1-2; D gene ambiguous. V lost 9 bases and J 8 bases, leaving 19 bases between the germline ends. Germline CDR1 reads WNHNN; CDR2 reads SYGVQD (reference sequence). This CDR3 is 13 amino acids long. The CDR3 DNA reads as TGCGCCAGTTCTAACCAGGCTTTGGAAGGCTACACCTTC. This encodes CASSNQALEGYTF.

DNA for the CDR3: TGTGCCAGCAGACTACAGGGGGCCCAGCCCCAGCATTTT. This gives the protein CASRLQGAQPQHF. The chain combines TRBV12-3 or TRBV12-4 with TRBJ1-5, with 9 positions matching TRBD1. The CDR3 is made up of 13 amino acids. V lost 6 bases and J lost 7; bases outside the gene matches: 4.

In its sample, this clonotype was seen many times. This chain joins TRBV12-3 or TRBV12-4 and TRBJ2-7; the match to TRBD2 covers 7 bases. This CDR3 contains 14 residues. Trimming at V came to 1 base and at J to 7 bases, leaving 7 bases not matched to a gene. CDR3 sequence reads: CASSLGGGVLEQYF. CDR3 DNA: TGTGCCAGCAGTTTAGGCGGGGGAGTCTTGGAGCAGTACTTC.

The table lists this clonotype with many counts. V usage is TRBV2 and J usage is TRBJ2-7; the match to TRBD2 covers 13 bases. Germline CDR1 SNHLY, CDR2 FYNNEI. Trimming cost V 3 bases and J 4 bases; bases outside gene matches: 6. CDR3 length: 16 residues. CDR3 region: CASSDPGTSGTYEQYF. DNA for the CDR3: TGTGCCAGCAGTGACCCTGGGACTAGCGGGACATACGAGCAGTACTTC.

The chain carries TRBV7-2 and TRBJ1-3, with a tentative D call TRBD1 (6 bases). The CDR3 spans 15 residues. The germline V and J ends were trimmed by 5 bases and 4 bases, with 15 bases remaining between them. Germline CDR1 and CDR2: SGHTA and FQGNSA. Here the CDR3 reads CASSPDGGRGNTIYF. The CDR3 nucleotides are TGTGCCAGCAGCCCAGACGGGGGCAGGGGAAACACCATATATTTT. The complete variable domain, with remaining parts taken from reference TRBV7-2 and TRBJ1-3, reads GAGVSQSPSNKVTEKGKDVELRCDPISGHTALYWYRQSLGQGLEFLIYFQGNSAPDKSGLPSDRFSAERTGGSVSTLTIQRTQQEDSAVYLCASSPDGGRGNTIYFGEGSWLTVV.